This is a list of T cell receptor beta chains from one sample in a study of blood T cell repertoires in COVID-19. Using immunoSEQ multiplex PCR, the repertoire was profiled, and TCRdb retains in-frame clones only, with some absent. Among 300,000 to 400,000 clones listed, around 87% were seen once. Specimen: peripheral blood. Receptor source: a woman aged 50 to 65 who had recovered from COVID-19. The CDR3 runs from the conserved cysteine through the conserved F or W. Fields, in order: clone size, V gene, J gene, CDR3 length, D gene, CDR3 DNA, CDR3 protein. D genes are given only for firm matches. Rows may omit the clone size; those that give it use once, few, many or a size class.

few,TRBV10-3,TRBJ1-1,13,TRBD1,TGTGCCATCAGCAGGGACAGCTTCACTGAAGCTTTCTTT,CAISRDSFTEAFF
-,TRBV29-1,TRBJ2-1,14,-,TGCAGCGTGAGCAGGGTAGGCTCCTACAATGAGCAGTTCTTC,CSVSRVGSYNEQFF
-,TRBV4-1,TRBJ2-3,16,-,TGCGCCAGCAGCCAAGTTCAACAGGGTTATTCAGATACGCAGTATTTT,CASSQVQQGYSDTQYF
-,TRBV20-1,TRBJ2-5,14,TRBD1,TGCAGTGCTAGTGGACAGGGGTTGGCGGAGACCCAGTACTTC,CSASGQGLAETQYF
few,TRBV6-5,TRBJ2-7,15,TRBD2,TGTGCCAGCAGTTACCCCGGGGGGGAGTCTTACGAGCAGTACTTC,CASSYPGGESYEQYF
-,TRBV30,TRBJ2-3,11,-,TGTGCCTGGAGCCCTACAGATACGCAGTATTTT,CAWSPTDTQYF
-,TRBV24-1,TRBJ1-2,13,-,TGTGCCACCAGTGATGAGTCCAGGCTGGGCTACACCTTC,CATSDESRLGYTF
-,TRBV7-9,TRBJ1-2,15,TRBD1,TGTGCCAGCAGCTTAGTCAACGCAGGGGGCGCGAGCTACACCTTC,CASSLVNAGGASYTF
-,TRBV7-2,TRBJ1-1,13,-,TGTGCCAGCAGCTCTATAAGAGACACTGAAGCTTTCTTT,CASSSIRDTEAFF
once,TRBV28,TRBJ2-5,14,TRBD2,TGTGCCAGCAGACCGGGACTAGCGGGGGAGACCCAGTACTTC,CASRPGLAGETQYF
-,TRBV27,TRBJ1-5,13,-,TGTGCCAGCAGTGCCGAGACAGGTCAGCCCCAGCATTTT,CASSAETGQPQHF
-,TRBV21-1,TRBJ2-1,15,-,TGTGCCAGCAGCATGAGGCCGAGCTCCTACAATGAGCAGTTCTTC,CASSMRPSSYNEQFF
-,TRBV2,TRBJ2-1,16,TRBD2,TGTGCCATCCCGTTCGGGACTAGCGGGTTTTTAGATGAGCAGTTCTTC,CAIPFGTSGFLDEQFF
-,TRBV11-2,TRBJ2-1,16,TRBD2,TGTGCCAGCAGCCGCCTTTGGGGGGGCTCCTACAATGAGCAGTTCTTC,CASSRLWGGSYNEQFF
-,TRBV12-3/TRBV12-4,TRBJ1-1,13,-,TGTGCCAGCAGTCCTCGCACAGGGCCTGAAGCTTTCTTT,CASSPRTGPEAFF
-,TRBV6-5,TRBJ1-2,13,-,TGTGCCAGCAGTTATCTGGACACATATGGCTACACCTTC,CASSYLDTYGYTF
-,TRBV10-3,TRBJ1-3,14,-,TGTGCCATCAGTGGCAGTTCGTCTGGAAACACCATATATTTT,CAISGSSSGNTIYF
-,TRBV7-9,TRBJ1-1,14,-,TGTGCCAGCAGCTCGGAGGGGCGCAACCGCAAAGCTTTCTTT,CASSSEGRNRKAFF
few,TRBV28,TRBJ1-1,13,-,TGTGCCACCACCCCCGGTGGGAACACTGAAGCTTTCTTT,CATTPGGNTEAFF
-,TRBV28,TRBJ1-3,15,-,TGTGCCAGCAGTTTATTGGTGGGGCCTGGAAACACCATATATTTT,CASSLLVGPGNTIYF
-,TRBV7-9,TRBJ1-3,13,-,TGTGCCAGCAGCATACAGGGTGGTAACACCATATATTTT,CASSIQGGNTIYF
-,TRBV28,TRBJ1-2,13,-,TGTGCCAGCAGCGTCGAAGGGAGGTATGGCTACACCTTC,CASSVEGRYGYTF
-,TRBV5-6,TRBJ2-3,16,-,TGTGCCAGCAGCTCCGGCCAGGGGGGCGACAGAGATACGCAGTATTTT,CASSSGQGGDRDTQYF
-,TRBV5-4,TRBJ2-5,16,TRBD1,TGTGCCAGCAGCACCGGACAGGGGGGCTACCAAGAGACCCAGTACTTC,CASSTGQGGYQETQYF
-,TRBV4-1,TRBJ2-2,15,-,TGCGCCAGCAGCCAAAGTACCAGGGGGGTCGGGGAGCTGTTTTTT,CASSQSTRGVGELFF
-,TRBV7-2,TRBJ2-5,15,-,TGTGCCAGCAGCATGGGGCCCAGCCGGGGGGAGACCCAGTACTTC,CASSMGPSRGETQYF
few,TRBV9,TRBJ2-2,16,TRBD2,TGTGCCAGCAGCGTAGGGACTAGCGGGACGGGCGGGGAGCTGTTTTTT,CASSVGTSGTGGELFF
-,TRBV7-2,TRBJ2-3,15,-,TGTGCCAGCAGCGAAACCGGGACTTACACAGATACGCAGTATTTT,CASSETGTYTDTQYF
-,TRBV7-9,TRBJ1-6,15,TRBD1,TGTGCCAGCAGAAGCCGGACAGGGGTAGGATCACCCCTCCACTTT,CASRSRTGVGSPLHF
few,TRBV5-4,TRBJ1-4,10,-,TGTGCCAGAATTTCAGAAAAACTGTTTTTT,CARISEKLFF
-,TRBV5-1,TRBJ2-3,13,-,TGCGCCAGCAGCTTGGCGGGAGCAGATACGCAGTATTTT,CASSLAGADTQYF
many,TRBV19,TRBJ2-1,14,TRBD2,TGTGCCAGTAGAGTAGCGGGATTGAGGAATGAGCAGTTCTTC,CASRVAGLRNEQFF
-,TRBV19,TRBJ2-5,15,-,TGTGCCAGTAGTAACGGCGGCAGAATTCAAGAGACCCAGTACTTC,CASSNGGRIQETQYF
-,TRBV6-5,TRBJ1-1,14,-,TGTGCCAGCAATCCCAGCGGGGGGTTCACTGAAGCTTTCTTT,CASNPSGGFTEAFF
-,TRBV7-2,TRBJ2-1,15,-,TGTGCCAGCAGCCCCCTCCCAGGGCCGTACAATGAGCAGTTCTTC,CASSPLPGPYNEQFF
-,TRBV28,TRBJ1-2,14,-,TGTGCCAGCAGTAGCCCCTCGTCTCCCTATGGCTACACCTTC,CASSSPSSPYGYTF
-,TRBV28,TRBJ1-4,17,-,TGTGCCAGCTTCACCTTTTCTAGGGGTGACAGTAATGAAAAACTGTTTTTT,CASFTFSRGDSNEKLFF
-,TRBV28,TRBJ1-6,12,-,TGTGCCAGCAGTCCCCTGCAGTCACCCCTCCACTTT,CASSPLQSPLHF
-,TRBV5-1,TRBJ2-1,14,-,TGCGCCAGCAGCTTGTCTAACGGGAACAATGAGCAGTTCTTC,CASSLSNGNNEQFF
-,TRBV19,TRBJ2-1,15,TRBD1,TGTGCCAGTAATACCCAAGGGGGCGTCTACAATGAGCAGTTCTTC,CASNTQGGVYNEQFF
-,TRBV12-3/TRBV12-4,TRBJ1-4,13,-,TGTGCCAGCAGTTTTTTACCGCGTGAAAAACTGTTTTTT,CASSFLPREKLFF
-,TRBV30,TRBJ2-7,12,-,TGTGCCTGGAGTCCGACAGTAGATGAGCAGTACTTC,CAWSPTVDEQYF
once,TRBV19,TRBJ2-7,12,-,TGTGCCAGTAGTAGGACAGTGGGCGAGCAGTACTTC,CASSRTVGEQYF
-,TRBV14,TRBJ1-5,15,TRBD1,TGTGCCAGCAGCCGGGGACAGGGTAGCAATCAGCCCCAGCATTTT,CASSRGQGSNQPQHF
-,TRBV4-1,TRBJ1-2,15,-,TGCGCCAGCAGCCAACCAGGGAGGTCGAACTATGGCTACACCTTC,CASSQPGRSNYGYTF
-,TRBV10-3,TRBJ2-5,16,TRBD1,TGTGCCATCAGTAGCGGACAGGGGAGCCACCAAGAGACCCAGTACTTC,CAISSGQGSHQETQYF
-,TRBV27,TRBJ1-5,16,TRBD1,TGTGCCAGCAGTTTTGATCGGACAGGGGCCAATCAGCCCCAGCATTTT,CASSFDRTGANQPQHF
-,TRBV24-1,TRBJ2-5,18,-,TGTGCCACCAGTGATTTTTCCAGGGGCCGCTCGACCCAAGAGACCCAGTACTTC,CATSDFSRGRSTQETQYF
-,TRBV5-6,TRBJ2-1,15,TRBD2,TGTGCCAGCAGCTTGCTGCTAGCGGGAACTGATGAGCAGTTCTTC,CASSLLLAGTDEQFF
-,TRBV5-6,TRBJ1-2,13,TRBD1,TGTGCCAGCAGCTTGGGGGGGACAGCCCCTTACACCTTC,CASSLGGTAPYTF
-,TRBV29-1,TRBJ1-1,13,-,TGCAGCGGCGCGGACAGAGCGAACACTGAAGCTTTCTTT,CSGADRANTEAFF
-,TRBV11-2,TRBJ2-3,17,-,TGTGCCAGCAGGCGACGCCGGGCAGGGGCCCTCACAGATACGCAGTATTTT,CASRRRRAGALTDTQYF
-,TRBV27,TRBJ2-3,15,TRBD2,TGTGCCAGCAGTTCCAGCGGGAGTCTGAGAGATACGCAGTATTTT,CASSSSGSLRDTQYF
-,TRBV5-6,TRBJ1-2,14,-,TGTGCCAGCAGCTTGTCAGGGTCCAACTATGGCTACACCTTC,CASSLSGSNYGYTF
-,TRBV7-9,TRBJ2-7,13,-,TGTGCCAGCAGCTTATCCGGGACCTACGAGCAGTACTTC,CASSLSGTYEQYF
-,TRBV2,TRBJ1-1,14,-,TGTGCCAGCAGGACCCCGGTAGAGGGCACTGAAGCTTTCTTT,CASRTPVEGTEAFF
-,TRBV27,TRBJ2-3,15,-,TGTGCCAGCAGCCCCGGGACCCGGGGGACAGATACGCAGTATTTT,CASSPGTRGTDTQYF
-,TRBV19,TRBJ1-1,15,-,TGTGCCAGTAGCCCCGGGAGGGGCCGATACACTGAAGCTTTCTTT,CASSPGRGRYTEAFF
-,TRBV6-2/TRBV6-3,TRBJ2-5,14,-,TGTGCCAGCAGTTTTCTGGGGGGGCTAGAGACCCAGTACTTC,CASSFLGGLETQYF
few,TRBV27,TRBJ2-7,13,-,TGTGCCAGCAGCCCCTCCTCGGGCTACGAGCAGTACTTC,CASSPSSGYEQYF